This T cell receptor beta chain appears in the sequencing data of a study of cytomegalovirus exposure and HLA in healthy donors. Healthy donors of bone marrow made up the group. Germline loops: CDR1 LNHDA, CDR2 SQIVND (reference sequence). Trimming removed 3 bases from V and 0 bases from J; junction bases left unmatched: 2. The CDR3 has 16 amino acids. General study points: Later analysis suggested links between common viral pathogens and several top significant clusters.

PCR employed 60 Vbeta and 13 Jbeta primers. Profiled with immunoSEQ multiplex PCR; TCRdb holds only in-frame clones, not every one. The repertoire holds about 140,000 clones, with roughly 66% as singletons. This clone has just a few counts. Its antigen is as yet unknown. V is TRBV19 and J is TRBJ1-1, with 12 positions matching TRBD1. The sequence was collected from a woman aged 55 to 70 in good health and CMV-seronegative. The sample taken for sequencing was PBMCs. Here the CDR3 DNA reads TGTGCCAGTAGTATTGGGACAGGGGGCTTGAACACTGAAGCTTTCTTT. Its protein product is CASSIGTGGLNTEAFF.